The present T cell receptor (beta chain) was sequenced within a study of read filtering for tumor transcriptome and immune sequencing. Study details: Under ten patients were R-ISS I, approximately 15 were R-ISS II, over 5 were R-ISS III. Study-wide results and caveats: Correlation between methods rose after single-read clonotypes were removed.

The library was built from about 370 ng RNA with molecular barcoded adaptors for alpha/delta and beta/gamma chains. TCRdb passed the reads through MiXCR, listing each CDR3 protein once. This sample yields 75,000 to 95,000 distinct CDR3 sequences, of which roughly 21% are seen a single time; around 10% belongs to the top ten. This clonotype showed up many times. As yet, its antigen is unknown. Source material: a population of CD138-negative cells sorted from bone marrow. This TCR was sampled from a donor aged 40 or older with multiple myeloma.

CDR3 region: CASSQGRRTEAFF. In nucleotides, the CDR3 is TGTGCCAGCAGCCAAGGACGGCGCACTGAAGCTTTCTTT. The V call is TRBV4-2, the J call TRBJ1-1; no clear D gene. This CDR3 spans 13 amino acids. Trimming removed 1 base from V and 4 bases from J, with 7 bases in between. Germline values: CDR1 LGHNA, CDR2 YNFKEQ.